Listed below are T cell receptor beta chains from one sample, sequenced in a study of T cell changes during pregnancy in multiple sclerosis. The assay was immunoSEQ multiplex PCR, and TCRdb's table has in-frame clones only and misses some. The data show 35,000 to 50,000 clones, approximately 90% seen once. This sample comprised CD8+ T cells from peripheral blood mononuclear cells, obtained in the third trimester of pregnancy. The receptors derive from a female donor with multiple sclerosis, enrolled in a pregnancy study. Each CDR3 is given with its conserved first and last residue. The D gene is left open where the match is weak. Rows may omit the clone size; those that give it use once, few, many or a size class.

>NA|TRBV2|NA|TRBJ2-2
TGTGCCAGCAGGGAGGAAGGGTACACCGGGGAGCTGTTTTTT
CASREEGYTGELFF
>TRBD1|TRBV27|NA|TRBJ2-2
TGTGCCAGCAGTTCCGGGACAGGGGGAACCGGGGAGCTGTTTTTT
CASSSGTGGTGELFF
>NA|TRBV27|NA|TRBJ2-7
TGTGCCAGCAGTTTGACAGAGCCGTACGAGCAGTACTTC
CASSLTEPYEQYF
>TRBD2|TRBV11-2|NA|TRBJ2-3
TGTGCCAGCAGCTTAGCCCAGCGGGGGGGCACAGATACGCAGTATTTT
CASSLAQRGGTDTQYF
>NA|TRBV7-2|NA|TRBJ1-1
TGTGCCAGCAGCTTAGATTCGGGGGACACTGAAGCTTTCTTT
CASSLDSGDTEAFF
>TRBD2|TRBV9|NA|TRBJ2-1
TGTGCCAGCAGCCCCCGCGCTAGTGCGGGAGCTTACAATGAGCAGTTCTTC
CASSPRASAGAYNEQFF
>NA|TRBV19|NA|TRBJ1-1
TGTGCCAGTAGTTGGGGGGTAGGGACTGAAGCTTTCTTT
CASSWGVGTEAFF
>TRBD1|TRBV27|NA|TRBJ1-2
TGTGCCAGCAGTCCAGGACAGGGGGCGCCTGGCTACACCTTC
CASSPGQGAPGYTF
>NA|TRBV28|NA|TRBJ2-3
TGTGCCAGCAGTATCGGTCTGTCCCCAGATACGCAGTATTTT
CASSIGLSPDTQYF
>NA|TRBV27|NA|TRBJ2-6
TGTGCCAGCAGTGATACGGACAGAGGCCTCTCTGGGGCCAACGTCCTGACTTTC
CASSDTDRGLSGANVLTF
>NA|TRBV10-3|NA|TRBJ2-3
TGTGCCATCAGTGAGGTAGAGACAGGAAGCACAGATACGCAGTATTTT
CAISEVETGSTDTQYF
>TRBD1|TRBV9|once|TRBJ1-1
TGTGCCAGCAGCGCAACCGGAGGACAGGGGACTTTCTTT
CASSATGGQGTFF
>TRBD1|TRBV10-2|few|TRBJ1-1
TGCGCCAGCAGTGATGGGACAGGGGGCGGCACTGAAGCTTTCTTT
CASSDGTGGGTEAFF